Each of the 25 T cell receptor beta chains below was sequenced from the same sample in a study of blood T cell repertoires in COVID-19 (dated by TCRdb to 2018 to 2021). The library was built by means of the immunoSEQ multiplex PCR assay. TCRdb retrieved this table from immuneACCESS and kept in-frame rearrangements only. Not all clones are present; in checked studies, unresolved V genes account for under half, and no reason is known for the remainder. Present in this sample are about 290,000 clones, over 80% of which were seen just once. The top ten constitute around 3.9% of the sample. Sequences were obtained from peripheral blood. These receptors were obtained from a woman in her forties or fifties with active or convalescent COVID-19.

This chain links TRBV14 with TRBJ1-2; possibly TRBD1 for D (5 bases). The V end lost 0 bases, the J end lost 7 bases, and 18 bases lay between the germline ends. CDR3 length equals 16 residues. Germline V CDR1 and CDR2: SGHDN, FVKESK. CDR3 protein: CASSQDFLGGSGGYTF. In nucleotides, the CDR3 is TGTGCCAGCAGCCAAGATTTTTTGGGGGGAAGCGGTGGCTACACCTTC.

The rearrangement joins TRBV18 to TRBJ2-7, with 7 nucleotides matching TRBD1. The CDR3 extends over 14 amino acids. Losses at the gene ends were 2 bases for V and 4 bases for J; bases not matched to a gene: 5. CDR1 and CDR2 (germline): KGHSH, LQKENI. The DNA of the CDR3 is TGTGCCAGCTCACCAAATCGACAGGGTTACGAGCAGTACTTC. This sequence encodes CASSPNRQGYEQYF. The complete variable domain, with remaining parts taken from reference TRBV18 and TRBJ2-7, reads NAGVMQNPRHLVRRRGQEARLRCSPMKGHSHVYWYRQLPEEGLKFMVYLQKENIIDESGMPKERFSAEFPKEGPSILRIQQVVRGDSAAYFCASSPNRQGYEQYFGPGTRLTVT.

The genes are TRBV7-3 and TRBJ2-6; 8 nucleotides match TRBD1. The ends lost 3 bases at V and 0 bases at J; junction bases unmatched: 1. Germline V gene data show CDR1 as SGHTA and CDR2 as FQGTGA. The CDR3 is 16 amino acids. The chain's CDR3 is CASSFTGGSGANVLTF. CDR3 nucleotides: TGTGCCAGCAGCTTTACAGGGGGCTCTGGGGCCAACGTCCTGACTTTC.

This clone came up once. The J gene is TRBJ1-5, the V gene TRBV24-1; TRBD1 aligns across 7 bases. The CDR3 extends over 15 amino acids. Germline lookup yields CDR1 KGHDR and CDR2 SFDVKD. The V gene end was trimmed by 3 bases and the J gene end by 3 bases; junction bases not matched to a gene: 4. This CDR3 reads CATSDPGTDNQPQHF. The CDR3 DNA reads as TGTGCCACCAGTGATCCCGGGACAGACAATCAGCCCCAGCATTTT.

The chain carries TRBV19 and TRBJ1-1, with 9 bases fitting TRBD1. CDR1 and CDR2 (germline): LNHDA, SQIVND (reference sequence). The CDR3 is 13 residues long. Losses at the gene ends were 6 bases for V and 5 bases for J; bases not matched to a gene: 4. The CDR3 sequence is CASRPDRGTEAFF. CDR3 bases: TGTGCCAGTAGGCCGGACAGGGGAACTGAAGCTTTCTTT.

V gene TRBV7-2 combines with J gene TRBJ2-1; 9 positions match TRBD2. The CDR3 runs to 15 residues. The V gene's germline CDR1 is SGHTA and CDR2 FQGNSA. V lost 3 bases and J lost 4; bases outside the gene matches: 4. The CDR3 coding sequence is TGTGCCAGCAGCTTGTCAAGCGGGGGGTACAATGAGCAGTTCTTC. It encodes CASSLSSGGYNEQFF.

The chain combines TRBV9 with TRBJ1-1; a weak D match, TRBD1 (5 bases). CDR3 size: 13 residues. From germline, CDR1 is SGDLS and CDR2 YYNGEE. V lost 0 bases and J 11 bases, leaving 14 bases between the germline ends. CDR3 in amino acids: CASSVDRTGEAFF. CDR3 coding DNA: TGTGCCAGCAGCGTAGATAGGACGGGGGAGGCTTTCTTT.

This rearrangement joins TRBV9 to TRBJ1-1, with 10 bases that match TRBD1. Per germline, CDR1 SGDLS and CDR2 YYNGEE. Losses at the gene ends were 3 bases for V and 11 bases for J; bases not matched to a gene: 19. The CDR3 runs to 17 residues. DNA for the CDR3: TGTGCCAGCAGCGAACTTGAGGGGCTCAGACAGGGGGCGATGGCTTTCTTT. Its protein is CASSELEGLRQGAMAFF.

The CDR3, as DNA: TGTGCCTGGGCCGGCGGGAGGGCATACGAGCAGTACTTC. Translating gives CAWAGGRAYEQYF. The rearrangement links TRBV30 to TRBJ2-7; 9 positions agree with TRBD2. Germline V lookup: CDR1 GTSNPN, CDR2 SVGIG (reference sequence). The CDR3 loop spans 13 amino acids. The V gene end was trimmed by 5 bases and the J gene end by 4 bases; junction bases not matched to a gene: 6.

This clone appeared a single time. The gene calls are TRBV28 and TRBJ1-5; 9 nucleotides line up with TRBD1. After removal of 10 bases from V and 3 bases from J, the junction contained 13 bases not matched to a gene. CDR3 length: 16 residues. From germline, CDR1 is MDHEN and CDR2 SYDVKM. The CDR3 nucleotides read TGTGCCACATCCGTTCCAGGGACAGGGATCAATCAGCCCCAGCATTTT. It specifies CATSVPGTGINQPQHF. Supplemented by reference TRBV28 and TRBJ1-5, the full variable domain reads DVKVTQSSRYLVKRTGEKVFLECVQDMDHENMFWYRQDPGLGLRLIYFSYDVKMKEKGDIPEGYSVSREKKERFSLILESASTNQTSMYLCATSVPGTGINQPQHFGDGTRLSIL.

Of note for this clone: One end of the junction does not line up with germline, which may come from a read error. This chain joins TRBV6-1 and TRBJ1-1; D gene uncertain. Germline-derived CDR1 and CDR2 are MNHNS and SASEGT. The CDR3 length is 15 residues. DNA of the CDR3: TGTGCCAGCAGGGAAGGACTGAAAGGAGGCACTGAAGCTTTCTTT. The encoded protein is CASREGLKGGTEAFF.

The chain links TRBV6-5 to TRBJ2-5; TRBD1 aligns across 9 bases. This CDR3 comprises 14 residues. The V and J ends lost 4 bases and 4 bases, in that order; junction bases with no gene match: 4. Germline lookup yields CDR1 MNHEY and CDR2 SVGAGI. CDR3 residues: CASSSGGQGETQYF. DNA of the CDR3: TGTGCCAGCAGTTCCGGGGGACAGGGAGAGACCCAGTACTTC.

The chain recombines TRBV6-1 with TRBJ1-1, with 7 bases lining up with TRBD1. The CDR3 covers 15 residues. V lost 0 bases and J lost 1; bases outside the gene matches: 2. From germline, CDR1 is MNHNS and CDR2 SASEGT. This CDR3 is CASSEARTGNTEAFF. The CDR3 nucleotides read TGTGCCAGCAGTGAAGCGAGGACAGGGAACACTGAAGCTTTCTTT.

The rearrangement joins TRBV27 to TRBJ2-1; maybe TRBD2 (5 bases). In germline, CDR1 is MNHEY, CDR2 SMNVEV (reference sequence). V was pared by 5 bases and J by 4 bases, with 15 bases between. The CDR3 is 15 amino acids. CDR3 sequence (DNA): TGTGCCAGCAGTAAAGAGGGATCACCATACAATGAGCAGTTCTTC. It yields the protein CASSKEGSPYNEQFF.

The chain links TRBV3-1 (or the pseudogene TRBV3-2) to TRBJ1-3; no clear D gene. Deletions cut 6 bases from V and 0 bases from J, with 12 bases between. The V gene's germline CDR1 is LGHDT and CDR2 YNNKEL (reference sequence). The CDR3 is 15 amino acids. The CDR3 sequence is CASRDRWSSGNTIYF. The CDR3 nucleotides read TGTGCCAGCAGAGATAGATGGAGCTCTGGAAACACCATATATTTT.

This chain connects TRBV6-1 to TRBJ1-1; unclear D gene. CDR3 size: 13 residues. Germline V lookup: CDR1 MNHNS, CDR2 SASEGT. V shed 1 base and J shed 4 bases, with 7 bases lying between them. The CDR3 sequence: CASSEVEGTEAFF. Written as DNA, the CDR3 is TGTGCCAGCAGTGAAGTGGAGGGCACTGAAGCTTTCTTT.

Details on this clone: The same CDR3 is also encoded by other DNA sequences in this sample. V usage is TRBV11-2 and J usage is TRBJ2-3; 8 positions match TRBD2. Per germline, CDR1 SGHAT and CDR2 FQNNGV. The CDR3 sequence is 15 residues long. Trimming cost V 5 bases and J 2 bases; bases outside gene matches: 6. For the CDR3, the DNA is TGTGCCAGCAGCCTAGCGGGTGGCCTCACAGATACGCAGTATTTT. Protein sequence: CASSLAGGLTDTQYF.

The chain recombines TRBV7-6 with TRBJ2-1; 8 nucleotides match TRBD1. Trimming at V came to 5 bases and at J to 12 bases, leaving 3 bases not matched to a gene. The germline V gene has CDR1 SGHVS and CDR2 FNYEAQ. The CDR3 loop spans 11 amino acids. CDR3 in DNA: TGTGCCAGCAGCCCCGGACAGGGGCAGTTCTTC. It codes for CASSPGQGQFF.

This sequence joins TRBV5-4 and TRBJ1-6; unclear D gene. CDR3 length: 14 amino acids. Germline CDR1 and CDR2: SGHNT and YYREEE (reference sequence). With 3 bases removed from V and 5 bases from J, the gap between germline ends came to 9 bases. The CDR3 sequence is CASSSVGDNSPLHF. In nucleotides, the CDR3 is TGTGCCAGCAGCTCAGTGGGAGATAATTCACCCCTCCACTTT.

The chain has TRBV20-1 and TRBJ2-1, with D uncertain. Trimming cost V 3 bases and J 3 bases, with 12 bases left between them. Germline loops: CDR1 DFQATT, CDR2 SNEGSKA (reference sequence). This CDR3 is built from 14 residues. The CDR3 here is CSASGGTHYNEQFF. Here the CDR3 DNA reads TGCAGTGCTAGTGGCGGAACCCACTACAATGAGCAGTTCTTC.

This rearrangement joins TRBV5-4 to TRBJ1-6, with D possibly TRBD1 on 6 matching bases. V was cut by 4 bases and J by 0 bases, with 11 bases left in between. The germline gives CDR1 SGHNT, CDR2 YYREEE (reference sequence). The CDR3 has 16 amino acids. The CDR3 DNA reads TGTGCCAGCAGCCGAACAGGGACCTCCTATAATTCACCCCTCCACTTT. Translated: CASSRTGTSYNSPLHF.

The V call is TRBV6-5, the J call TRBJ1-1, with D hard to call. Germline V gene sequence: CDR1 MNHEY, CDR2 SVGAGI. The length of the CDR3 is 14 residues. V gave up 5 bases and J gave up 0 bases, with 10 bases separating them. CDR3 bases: TGTGCCAGCAGTCCCAACGACATGAACACTGAAGCTTTCTTT. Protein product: CASSPNDMNTEAFF.

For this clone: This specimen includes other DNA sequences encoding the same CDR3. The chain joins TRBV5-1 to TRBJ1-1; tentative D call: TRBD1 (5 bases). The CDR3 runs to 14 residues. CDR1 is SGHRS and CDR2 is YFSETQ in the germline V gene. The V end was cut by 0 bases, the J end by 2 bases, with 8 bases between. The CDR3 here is CASSLVGENTEAFF. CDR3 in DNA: TGCGCCAGCAGCTTGGTAGGGGAAAACACTGAAGCTTTCTTT.

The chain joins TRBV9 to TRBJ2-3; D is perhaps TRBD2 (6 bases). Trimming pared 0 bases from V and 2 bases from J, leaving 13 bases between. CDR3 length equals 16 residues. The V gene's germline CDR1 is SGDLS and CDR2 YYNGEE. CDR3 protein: CASSVGLALITDTQYF. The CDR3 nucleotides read TGTGCCAGCAGCGTAGGGCTAGCGCTAATCACAGATACGCAGTATTTT.

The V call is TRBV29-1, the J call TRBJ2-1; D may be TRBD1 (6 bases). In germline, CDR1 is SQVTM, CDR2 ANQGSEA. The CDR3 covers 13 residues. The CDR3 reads CHVQGRIQNEQFF. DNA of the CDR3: TGCCATGTCCAGGGGCGGATACAGAATGAGCAGTTCTTC.